This is a list of T cell receptor beta chains from one sample in a study of T cell responses to AZD1222 COVID-19 vaccine. Some clones are missing from TCRdb's copy, which holds only in-frame ones; the method was immunoSEQ multiplex PCR. The repertoire holds 90,000 to 120,000 clones, approximately 90% seen once, with around 5% in the top ten. The starting material was peripheral blood, obtained 28 days after the second AZD1222 dose. These receptors were collected from an adult who received the AZD1222 COVID-19 vaccine. CDR3s include the opening cysteine and the closing phenylalanine or tryptophan. Each record gives: D gene, clone size, J gene, V gene, CDR3 DNA, CDR3 protein. A D gene is named only where the DNA matches it firmly. Clone sizes are given selectively: once, few, many, or a class where the clone is expanded.

>.|.|TRBJ2-7|TRBV7-6
TGTGCCAGCAGCTTAGGGCAGGGGCGCGAGCAGTACTTC
CASSLGQGREQYF
>.|.|TRBJ2-3|TRBV9
TGTGCCAGCAGCGCCCCGAGGCAGGGGATCACAGATACGCAGTATTTT
CASSAPRQGITDTQYF
>.|.|TRBJ2-7|TRBV9
TGTGCCAGCAGCGTAGGCGGTCTGGCGGGCGAGCAGTACTTC
CASSVGGLAGEQYF
>TRBD2|.|TRBJ2-7|TRBV6-1
TGTGCCAGCAGTGAAGTGGCTAGCGGGGGGGTGCCCTACGAGCAGTACTTC
CASSEVASGGVPYEQYF
>TRBD1|.|TRBJ1-2|TRBV9
TGTGCCAGCAGTGCTCACGCCGGGACAGAAAACTATGGCTACACCTTC
CASSAHAGTENYGYTF
>TRBD2|.|TRBJ2-1|TRBV19
TGTGCCAGTAGTATTAGGCGGGGGGATAATGAGCAGTTCTTC
CASSIRRGDNEQFF
>TRBD1|.|TRBJ2-2|TRBV10-3
TGTGCCATCGGGGGACAGGCCACGAACACCGGGGAGCTGTTTTTT
CAIGGQATNTGELFF
>.|.|TRBJ1-5|TRBV19
TGTGCCAGTAGCCCTAGGGCAACCAATCAGCCCCAGCATTTT
CASSPRATNQPQHF
>TRBD1|.|TRBJ2-7|TRBV5-4
TGTGCCAGCAGCTACCAGGACAGGATCTACGAGCAGTACTTC
CASSYQDRIYEQYF
>.|.|TRBJ1-1|TRBV11-2
TGTGCCAGCAACCAACAAGGGGGTGGGGACACTGAAGCTTTCTTT
CASNQQGGGDTEAFF
>TRBD2|.|TRBJ2-7|TRBV28
TGTGCCAGCAGTTTAGGCCTAGCGGGGGGTCTCGGGGAGCAGTACTTC
CASSLGLAGGLGEQYF
>TRBD1|.|TRBJ1-5|TRBV6-2/TRBV6-3
TGTGCCAGCAGTTCGGGACAGGGAAGCAATCAGCCCCAGCATTTT
CASSSGQGSNQPQHF
>.|.|TRBJ1-1|TRBV6-1
TGTGCCAGCACTGACGAGGGGAGCTACACTGAAGCTTTCTTT
CASTDEGSYTEAFF
>.|once|TRBJ2-3|TRBV6-2/TRBV6-3
TGTGCCAGCAGTTACGGGCGGGGGCCCACAGATACGCAGTATTTT
CASSYGRGPTDTQYF
>.|once|TRBJ2-3|TRBV7-8
TGTGCCAGCAGCTTCCGCAGGGAGAATGGAGATACGCAGTATTTT
CASSFRRENGDTQYF
>.|few|TRBJ1-5|TRBV19
TGTGCCAGTAATGGTGGGGGGCGACAGCCCCAGCATTTT
CASNGGGRQPQHF
>.|.|TRBJ2-1|TRBV19
TGTGCCAGTAGTATTCAGGGGAGCAATGAGCAGTTCTTC
CASSIQGSNEQFF
>.|.|TRBJ1-5|TRBV6-2/TRBV6-3
TGTGCCAGCAGTTACTCAGGCAGGGGTTCCAATCAGCCCCAGCATTTT
CASSYSGRGSNQPQHF
>.|.|TRBJ2-2|TRBV13
TGTGCCAGCAGCGGGGACGGAACCGGGGAGCTGTTTTTT
CASSGDGTGELFF
>TRBD1|once|TRBJ2-1|TRBV19
TGTGCCAGTAGTACCCCGCAGGGGGCCATTCCCAATGAGCAGTTCTTC
CASSTPQGAIPNEQFF
>.|.|TRBJ2-1|TRBV11-2
TGTGCCAGCAGCTTAGTTGACAGTCTTACCGACTCCTACAATGAGCAGTTCTTC
CASSLVDSLTDSYNEQFF
>.|.|TRBJ1-5|TRBV28
TGTGCCGGACGACGTCCAGGGGAACAGCCCCAGCATTTT
CAGRRPGEQPQHF
>TRBD1|.|TRBJ1-5|TRBV18
TGTGCCAGCTCACCACCCACGACAGGGAGTTTTCAGCCCCAGCATTTT
CASSPPTTGSFQPQHF
>.|.|TRBJ2-2|TRBV7-2
TGTGCCAGCAGCTTAGCAAGTGGCACCGGGGAGCTGTTTTTT
CASSLASGTGELFF
>TRBD1|.|TRBJ1-1|TRBV5-1
TGCGCCAGCAGCGTCTACAGGGGTGGCACTGAAGCTTTCTTT
CASSVYRGGTEAFF
>.|.|TRBJ1-1|TRBV6-5
TGTGCCAGCAGTTACTCCGACAGGTTGAACACTGAAGCTTTCTTT
CASSYSDRLNTEAFF
>.|.|TRBJ2-7|TRBV20-1
TGCAGTGCTGATACGGCCTACGAGCAGTACTTC
CSADTAYEQYF
>.|.|TRBJ2-7|TRBV5-4
TGTGCCAGCAGCTTAAGGACAGCTCCCTACGAGCAGTACTTC
CASSLRTAPYEQYF
>.|.|TRBJ1-3|TRBV4-1
TGCGCCAGCAGCCAAGAGGGGGGACTCTCTGGAAACACCATATATTTT
CASSQEGGLSGNTIYF
>.|.|TRBJ2-2|TRBV7-8
TGTGCCAGTTCAGCCGGGGAGCTGTTTTTT
CASSAGELFF
>.|.|TRBJ1-2|TRBV6-5
TGTGCCAGCAGTTACTCGTTCCCGGCGGGTGGCTACACCTTC
CASSYSFPAGGYTF
>.|.|TRBJ2-5|TRBV6-5
TGTGCCAGCAGTTACTCGAACAGGGTGGAGACCCAGTACTTC
CASSYSNRVETQYF
>.|.|TRBJ1-4|TRBV7-2
TGTGCCAGCAGCTTAGCGGCAACTAATGAAAAACTGTTTTTT
CASSLAATNEKLFF
>TRBD2|.|TRBJ2-1|TRBV11-2
TGTGCCAGCAGCTTTTTGACGGGGGGGCTCGGGAATGAGCAGTTCTTC
CASSFLTGGLGNEQFF
>TRBD1|.|TRBJ2-1|TRBV19
TGTGCCAGTAGTATAGTTGGGACAGAAACCTTTGGATACAATGAGCAGTTCTTC
CASSIVGTETFGYNEQFF
>.|once|TRBJ2-1|TRBV3-1/TRBV3-2
TGTGCCAGCAGCCAAGAAATGGTAGATGAGCAGTTCTTC
CASSQEMVDEQFF
>TRBD1|.|TRBJ1-2|TRBV11-2
TGTGCCAGCAGCTTCGTTCGGGGGACAGCTAACTATGGCTACACCTTC
CASSFVRGTANYGYTF
>.|few|TRBJ1-3|TRBV6-5
TGTGCCAGCGGTCGGGGCTCGAGGGGAAACACCATATATTTT
CASGRGSRGNTIYF
>TRBD2|.|TRBJ2-1|TRBV19
TGTGCCAGTAGGAGGGGACTAGCGGGGTCGGATGAGCAGTTCTTC
CASRRGLAGSDEQFF
>TRBD2|once|TRBJ2-7|TRBV6-5
TGTGCCAGCAGTCGTGCTAGCGGGGGGTCCTACGAGCAGTACTTC
CASSRASGGSYEQYF
>.|few|TRBJ1-6|TRBV12-3/TRBV12-4
TGTGCCTCTGGGATTCTTAATTCACCCCTCCACTTT
CASGILNSPLHF
>TRBD1|.|TRBJ2-5|TRBV2
TGTGCCAGCAGTGAGTCGACCGGGACAGAAGAGACCCAGTACTTC
CASSESTGTEETQYF
>.|.|TRBJ1-5|TRBV7-8
TGTGCCAGCAGCTCAAGGAGGGGTGGCCAGCCCCAGCATTTT
CASSSRRGGQPQHF